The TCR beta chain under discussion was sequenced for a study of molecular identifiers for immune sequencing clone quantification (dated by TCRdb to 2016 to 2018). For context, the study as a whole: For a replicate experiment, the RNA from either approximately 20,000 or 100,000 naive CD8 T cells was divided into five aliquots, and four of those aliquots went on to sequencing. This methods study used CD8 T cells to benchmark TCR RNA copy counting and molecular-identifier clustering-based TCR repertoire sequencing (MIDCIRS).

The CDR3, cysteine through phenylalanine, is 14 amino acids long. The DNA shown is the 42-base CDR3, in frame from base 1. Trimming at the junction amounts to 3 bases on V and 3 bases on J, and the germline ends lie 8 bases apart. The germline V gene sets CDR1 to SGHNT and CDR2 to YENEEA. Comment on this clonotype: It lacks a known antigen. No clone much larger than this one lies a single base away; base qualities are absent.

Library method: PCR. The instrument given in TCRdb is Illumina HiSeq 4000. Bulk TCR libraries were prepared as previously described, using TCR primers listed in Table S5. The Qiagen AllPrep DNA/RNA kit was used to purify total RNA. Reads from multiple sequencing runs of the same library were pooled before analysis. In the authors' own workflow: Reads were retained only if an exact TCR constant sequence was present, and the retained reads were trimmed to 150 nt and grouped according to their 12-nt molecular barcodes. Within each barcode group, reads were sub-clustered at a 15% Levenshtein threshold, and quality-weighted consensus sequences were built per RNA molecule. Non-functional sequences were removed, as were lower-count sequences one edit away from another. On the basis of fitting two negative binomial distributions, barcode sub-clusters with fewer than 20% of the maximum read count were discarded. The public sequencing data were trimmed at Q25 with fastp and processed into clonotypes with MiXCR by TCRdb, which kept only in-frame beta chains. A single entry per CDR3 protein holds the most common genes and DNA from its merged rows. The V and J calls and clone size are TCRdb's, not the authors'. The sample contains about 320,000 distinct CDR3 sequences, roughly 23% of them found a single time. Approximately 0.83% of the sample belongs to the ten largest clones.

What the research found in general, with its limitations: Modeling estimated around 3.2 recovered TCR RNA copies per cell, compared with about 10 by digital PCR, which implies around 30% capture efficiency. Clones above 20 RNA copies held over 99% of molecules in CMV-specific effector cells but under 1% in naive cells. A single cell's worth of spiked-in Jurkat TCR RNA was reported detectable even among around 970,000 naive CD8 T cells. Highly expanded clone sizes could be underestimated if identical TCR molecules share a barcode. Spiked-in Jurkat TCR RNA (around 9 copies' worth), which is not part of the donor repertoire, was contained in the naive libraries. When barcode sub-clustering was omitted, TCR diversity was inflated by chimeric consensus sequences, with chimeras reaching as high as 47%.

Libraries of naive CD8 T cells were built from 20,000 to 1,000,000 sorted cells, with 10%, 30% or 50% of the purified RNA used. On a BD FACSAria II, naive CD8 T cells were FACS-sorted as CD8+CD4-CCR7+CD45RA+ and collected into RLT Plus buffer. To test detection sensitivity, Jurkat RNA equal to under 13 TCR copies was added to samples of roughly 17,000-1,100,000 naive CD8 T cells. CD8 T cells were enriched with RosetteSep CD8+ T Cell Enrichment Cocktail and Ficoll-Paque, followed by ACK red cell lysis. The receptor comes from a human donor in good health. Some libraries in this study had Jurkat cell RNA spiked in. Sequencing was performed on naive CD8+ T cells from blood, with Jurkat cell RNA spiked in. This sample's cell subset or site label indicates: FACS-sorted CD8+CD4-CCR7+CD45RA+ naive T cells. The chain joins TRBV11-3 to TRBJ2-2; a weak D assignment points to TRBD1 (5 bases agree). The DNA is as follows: TGTGCCAGCAGCTTTGAAGGGGACACCGGGGAGCTGTTTTTT. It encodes CASSFEGDTGELFF.